This passage covers 29 T cell receptor beta chains from one sample sequenced in a study of chemoradiotherapy in HPV16-positive cancers. Assay used: immunoSEQ multiplex PCR; TCRdb lists only in-frame clones, some missing. This table has about 22,000 clones, 80% to 95% appearing once. Sequenced here: blood, sampled from a patient who underwent chemoradiotherapy. All receptors come from a human donor with HPV-associated anogenital cancer.

The CDR3 reads CASRDGTGYEQYF. The CDR3 DNA reads TGTGCCAGCAGAGATGGTACGGGCTACGAGCAGTACTTC. The genes are TRBV28 and TRBJ2-7; no reliable D call. Germline V gene data show CDR1 as MDHEN and CDR2 as SYDVKM. V lost 6 bases, J lost 3 bases, and 12 bases lay in between. The CDR3 spans 13 residues.

The gene calls are TRBV13 and TRBJ2-5, with D unclear. The V end lost 5 bases, the J end lost 2 bases, and 3 bases lay between the germline ends. The CDR3 contains 11 residues. The germline gives CDR1 PRHDT, CDR2 FYEKMQ (reference sequence). The CDR3 region has the DNA TGTGCCAGCAGCCTACAAGAGACCCAGTACTTC. Translated, it gives CASSLQETQYF.

For the CDR3, the DNA is TGCGCCAGCAGCTTGTTTTCTTCGGCGGGTTCAGGAGATACGCAGTATTTT. Protein product: CASSLFSSAGSGDTQYF. The chain is built from TRBV5-1 and TRBJ2-3, with D tentatively TRBD2 (5 bases). V lost 1 base to trimming and J lost 5 bases, with 20 bases between them. The V gene's germline CDR1 is SGHRS and CDR2 YFSETQ. The CDR3 consists of 17 residues.

Here the CDR3 reads CASRFGLAGSGMVKNIQYF. CDR3 in DNA: TGTGCCAGCAGGTTCGGACTAGCGGGTTCTGGCATGGTCAAAAACATTCAGTACTTC. This sequence joins TRBV28 and TRBJ2-4; 11 bases map to TRBD2. CDR3 length equals 19 residues. Germline values: CDR1 MDHEN, CDR2 SYDVKM. With V trimmed by 6 bases and J by 3 bases, 16 bases remained unmatched.

The V gene is TRBV10-3, the J gene TRBJ2-3; 7 bases agree with TRBD2. This CDR3 contains 14 residues. Trimming cost V 5 bases and J 0 bases; bases outside gene matches: 2. The germline gives CDR1 ENHRY, CDR2 SYGVKD. CDR3: CAISLGGSTDTQYF. The CDR3 coding sequence is TGTGCCATCAGTTTGGGGGGGAGCACAGATACGCAGTATTTT.

The chain links TRBV7-6 to TRBJ2-1; 8 positions match TRBD2. This CDR3 is 16 amino acids long. Germline V CDR1 and CDR2: SGHVS, FNYEAQ. V trimming: 5 bases; J trimming: 8 bases; junction bases outside the gene matches: 14. CDR3 sequence reads: CASSSRTGGASDEQFF. The CDR3 nucleotides are TGTGCCAGCAGCAGCCGGACGGGAGGGGCCTCCGATGAGCAGTTCTTC. Using reference TRBV7-6 and TRBJ2-1 for the parts outside the CDR3, the full variable domain is GAGVSQSPRYKVTKRGQDVALRCDPISGHVSLYWYRQALGQGPEFLTYFNYEAQQDKSGLPNDRFSAERPEGSISTLTIQRTEQRDSAMYRCASSSRTGGASDEQFFGPGTRLTVL.

The chain couples TRBV2 to TRBJ2-7; D is undetermined. V lost 6 bases and J 6 bases, leaving 15 bases between the germline ends. Germline V CDR1 and CDR2: SNHLY, FYNNEI. The CDR3 totals 13 residues. Here the CDR3 DNA reads TGTGCCAGCAGCCCCCAGGTTTTTCTCGAGCAGTACTTC. This codes for CASSPQVFLEQYF. Looking up the rest from reference TRBV2 and TRBJ2-7 gives the full variable domain: EPEVTQTPSHQVTQMGQEVILRCVPISNHLYFYWYRQILGQKVEFLVSFYNNEISEKSEIFDDQFSVERPDGSNFTLKIRSTKLEDSAMYFCASSPQVFLEQYFGPGTRLTVT.

J is TRBJ2-1 and V is TRBV7-9; 7 bases map to TRBD1. The CDR3 contains 13 residues. Germline V gives CDR1 SEHNR, CDR2 FQNEAQ (reference sequence). Trimming removed 4 bases from V and 8 bases from J; junction bases left unmatched: 5. The chain's CDR3 is CASSSTGYDEQFF. The CDR3 nucleotides read TGTGCCAGCAGCTCGACAGGGTATGATGAGCAGTTCTTC.

The rearrangement joins TRBV6-1 to TRBJ2-7; 7 bases agree with TRBD1. V shed 7 bases, J shed 0 bases, and the junction held 3 bases outside the gene matches. The V gene's germline CDR1 is MNHNS and CDR2 SASEGT. The CDR3 runs 13 residues. The CDR3 protein is CASNRGSSYEQYF. The DNA of the CDR3 is TGTGCCAGCAACAGGGGAAGCTCCTACGAGCAGTACTTC.

This clone is a singleton in its sample. CDR3 in DNA: TGTGCCAGCAGTTACTCGGGAGGACAGGGAAGTTACGAGCAGTACTTC. It yields the protein CASSYSGGQGSYEQYF. The chain recombines TRBV6-5 with TRBJ2-7, with 8 bases aligning to TRBD1. The germline CDR1 and CDR2 sequences are MNHEY and SVGAGI. There are 16 residues in the CDR3. V dropped 0 bases and J dropped 4; count of bases not matched to a gene: 8.

This clone has a handful of counts. The J gene is TRBJ1-3, the V gene TRBV18; D gene ambiguous. Trimming removed 2 bases from V and 6 bases from J, with 14 bases in between. The V gene's germline CDR1 is KGHSH and CDR2 LQKENI. This CDR3 comprises 15 residues. CDR3 nucleotides: TGTGCCAGCTCACCAGGCAGTGTATCACAAAACACCATATATTTT. This gives the protein CASSPGSVSQNTIYF.

The chain is built from TRBV19 and TRBJ2-2; TRBD2 is a possible D gene (5 bases). CDR1 is LNHDA and CDR2 is SQIVND in the germline V gene (reference sequence). The CDR3 totals 14 residues. Deletions cut 7 bases from V and 1 base from J, with 10 bases between. The CDR3 region has the DNA TGTGCCAGTAAGGACTCCTGGAACACCGGGGAGCTGTTTTTT. This codes for CASKDSWNTGELFF.

The chain links TRBV28 to TRBJ2-7; perhaps TRBD1 as D (7 bases). CDR1 is MDHEN, CDR2 SYDVKM, per germline. Trimming removed 6 bases at V and 1 base at J, with 16 bases between. The CDR3 spans 15 residues. The CDR3, as DNA: TGTGCCAGCAGCTCAGGGGGGACACCTTCCTACGAGCAGTACTTC. Protein sequence: CASSSGGTPSYEQYF.

The CDR3 loop reads CASSTPNSPLHF. The CDR3 bases are TGTGCCAGTAGTACGCCAAATTCACCCCTCCACTTT. V and J are TRBV19 and TRBJ1-6; D remains ambiguous. Trimming removed 4 bases from V and 7 bases from J, with 5 bases in between. The CDR3 runs 12 residues. CDR1 and CDR2 from the germline V gene are LNHDA and SQIVND (reference sequence).

This chain links TRBV7-9 with TRBJ1-5; a possible D gene is TRBD1 (5 bases). CDR1 SEHNR and CDR2 FQNEAQ come from the germline V gene (reference sequence). This CDR3 is built from 16 residues. V was cut by 0 bases and J by 4 bases, with 13 bases left in between. The DNA for the CDR3 is TGTGCCAGCAGCTTAGCGGTGGGACTATCAAATCAGCCCCAGCATTTT. Translating it yields CASSLAVGLSNQPQHF.

The chain joins TRBV11-2 to TRBJ1-1; D gene uncertain. Germline assignment: CDR1 SGHAT and CDR2 FQNNGV. With 3 bases removed from V and 2 bases from J, the gap between germline ends came to 7 bases. The CDR3 totals 13 residues. The CDR3 loop is CASSLTRNTEAFF. For the CDR3, the DNA is TGTGCCAGCAGCTTGACACGAAACACTGAAGCTTTCTTT. Supplemented by reference TRBV11-2 and TRBJ1-1, the full variable domain reads EAGVAQSPRYKIIEKRQSVAFWCNPISGHATLYWYQQILGQGPKLLIQFQNNGVVDDSQLPKDRFSAERLKGVDSTLKIQPAKLEDSAVYLCASSLTRNTEAFFGQGTRLTVV.

This chain links TRBV14 with TRBJ2-1; 13 positions agree with TRBD2. Germline loops: CDR1 SGHDN, CDR2 FVKESK. V was pared by 1 base and J by 12 bases, with 3 bases of the junction left unmatched. The length of the CDR3 is 14 residues. The CDR3 here is CASSQVLAGGSQFF. DNA of the CDR3: TGTGCCAGCAGCCAAGTACTAGCGGGAGGGTCGCAGTTCTTC.

The chain combines TRBV5-1 with TRBJ1-2; 7 bases are shared with TRBD1. The J segment lost 1 base and the V segment lost 2 bases, leaving 2 bases of the junction unmatched. Looked up from germline, CDR1 is SGHRS and CDR2 is YFSETQ. CDR3 size: 14 residues. In nucleotides, the CDR3 is TGCGCCAGCAGCTTCTGGGACAGTAACTATGGCTACACCTTC. Protein sequence: CASSFWDSNYGYTF.

The chain has TRBV7-2 and TRBJ2-4; D is perhaps TRBD2 (7 bases). V gave up 5 bases and J gave up 7 bases, with 18 bases separating them. The germline V gene encodes CDR1 SGHTA and CDR2 FQGNSA. The length of the CDR3 is 15 residues. CDR3 DNA sequence: TGTGCCAGCAGCCCCGGTCGGGGGGCCCCGAACATTCAGTACTTC. It is translated as CASSPGRGAPNIQYF.

The J gene is TRBJ2-7, the V gene TRBV27; 11 bases agree with TRBD2. Germline assignment: CDR1 MNHEY and CDR2 SMNVEV (reference sequence). V trimming: 5 bases; J trimming: 5 bases; junction bases outside the gene matches: 8. The CDR3 runs 15 residues. The CDR3 region has the DNA TGTGCCAGCAGTCCACTAGCGGGAGTGGTCAACGAGCAGTACTTC. It encodes CASSPLAGVVNEQYF.

V gene TRBV20-1 combines with J gene TRBJ2-7, with TRBD1 as a possible D gene (6 bases). Trimming removed 3 bases at V and 4 bases at J, with 7 bases between. This CDR3 is built from 11 residues. Germline assignment: CDR1 DFQATT and CDR2 SNEGSKA (reference sequence). The CDR3 DNA sequence: TGCAGTGCTAGGAGGGGGTACGAGCAGTACTTC. It yields the protein CSARRGYEQYF.

The J gene is TRBJ1-5, the V gene TRBV2, with 8 bases matching TRBD1. The germline V gene has CDR1 SNHLY and CDR2 FYNNEI. The CDR3 runs to 13 residues. The V gene end was trimmed by 7 bases and the J gene end by 3 bases; junction bases not matched to a gene: 2. CDR3 in amino acids: CASKGQVNQPQHF. The CDR3 nucleotides are TGTGCCAGCAAGGGACAGGTCAATCAGCCCCAGCATTTT.

The rearrangement joins TRBV2 to TRBJ2-3, with 7 positions matching TRBD2. V lost 8 bases to trimming and J lost 0 bases; unmatched junction nucleotides: 8. Germline CDR1 reads SNHLY; CDR2 reads FYNNEI. This CDR3 has 15 residues. In DNA, the CDR3 is TGTGCCAGCGCACTAGCGACGCAAAGCACAGATACGCAGTATTTT. Its protein product is CASALATQSTDTQYF. Full variable domain (remainder filled in from reference TRBV2 and TRBJ2-3): EPEVTQTPSHQVTQMGQEVILRCVPISNHLYFYWYRQILGQKVEFLVSFYNNEISEKSEIFDDQFSVERPDGSNFTLKIRSTKLEDSAMYFCASALATQSTDTQYFGPGTRLTVL.

The V and J genes are TRBV27 and TRBJ2-7; 12 bases map to TRBD2. Germline V gene sequence: CDR1 MNHEY, CDR2 SMNVEV (reference sequence). The length of the CDR3 is 13 residues. After removal of 6 bases from V and 6 bases from J, the junction contained 3 bases not matched to a gene. The DNA for the CDR3 is TGTGCCAGCAGGGTACTAGCGGGGGGCGAGCAGTACTTC. Residues: CASRVLAGGEQYF.

This clone was counted between two and nine times. V gene TRBV5-1 combines with J gene TRBJ1-5; D ambiguous. V lost 0 bases and J 3 bases, leaving 4 bases between the germline ends. The CDR3 runs 13 residues. The V gene's germline CDR1 is SGHRS and CDR2 YFSETQ. The CDR3 loop is CASSLGSNQPQHF. DNA of the CDR3: TGCGCCAGCAGCTTGGGGTCCAATCAGCCCCAGCATTTT.

The J gene is TRBJ1-1, the V gene TRBV2; tentative D call: TRBD1 (6 bases). V was clipped by 7 bases and J by 5 bases, with 11 bases between them. Germline V lookup: CDR1 SNHLY, CDR2 FYNNEI. The CDR3 covers 12 residues. The CDR3 loop is CASKGGGTEAFF. The CDR3 nucleotides read TGTGCCAGCAAGGGGGGGGGAACTGAAGCTTTCTTT.

This rearrangement joins TRBV11-2 to TRBJ2-7, with TRBD1 as a possible D gene (6 bases). Germline V gives CDR1 SGHAT, CDR2 FQNNGV. The CDR3 is 16 amino acids. V was trimmed by 0 bases and J by 2 bases, leaving 14 bases between them. The CDR3 bases are TGTGCCAGCAGCTTAGAATGGGGGCAGGGCACCTACGAGCAGTACTTC. It specifies CASSLEWGQGTYEQYF.

V and J are TRBV28 and TRBJ1-4, with TRBD1 as a possible D gene (6 bases). This CDR3 has 14 residues. Germline-derived CDR1 and CDR2 are MDHEN and SYDVKM. Trimming removed 10 bases from V and 5 bases from J, with 17 bases in between. The CDR3 spells CATVTGASNEKLFF. The CDR3 bases are TGTGCCACCGTTACGGGGGCATCAAATGAAAAACTGTTTTTT.

This chain joins TRBV28 and TRBJ2-4; possibly TRBD1 or TRBD2 for D (6 bases each). The V end was cut by 7 bases, the J end by 6 bases, with 25 bases between. CDR3 length: 17 residues. Germline V gene sequence: CDR1 MDHEN, CDR2 SYDVKM. CDR3 sequence reads: CASKNGGGVGRVNIQYF. The DNA for the CDR3 is TGTGCCAGCAAAAACGGAGGGGGAGTAGGTAGGGTAAACATTCAGTACTTC.